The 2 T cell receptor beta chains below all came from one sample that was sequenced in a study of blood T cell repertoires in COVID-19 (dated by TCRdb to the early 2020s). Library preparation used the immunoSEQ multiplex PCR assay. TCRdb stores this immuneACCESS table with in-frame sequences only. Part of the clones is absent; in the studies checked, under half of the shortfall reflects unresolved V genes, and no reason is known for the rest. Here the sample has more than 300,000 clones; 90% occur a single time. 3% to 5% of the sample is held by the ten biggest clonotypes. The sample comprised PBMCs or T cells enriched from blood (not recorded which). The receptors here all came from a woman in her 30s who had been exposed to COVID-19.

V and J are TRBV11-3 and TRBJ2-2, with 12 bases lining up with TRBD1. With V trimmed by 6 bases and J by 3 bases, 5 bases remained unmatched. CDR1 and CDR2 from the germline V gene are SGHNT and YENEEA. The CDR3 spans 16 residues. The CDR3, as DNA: TGTGCCAGCAGTCAAGGGACAGGGGGCCACACCGGGGAGCTGTTTTTT. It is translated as CASSQGTGGHTGELFF.

The CDR3 spells CAWGPPQVSMADTQYF. The CDR3 coding sequence is TGTGCCTGGGGGCCCCCACAGGTTTCTATGGCAGATACGCAGTATTTT. J is TRBJ2-3 and V is TRBV30; a weak D match, TRBD1 (5 bases). Germline values: CDR1 GTSNPN, CDR2 SVGIG (reference sequence). The CDR3 length is 16 residues. With 5 bases removed from V and 4 bases from J, the gap between germline ends came to 22 bases.